The following is a TCR beta chain sequence with its context. This CDR3 is also generated by other DNA sequences in the sample. The data were taken from a study of blood T cell repertoires in COVID-19. On the study more broadly: The origin of the acute and convalescent COVID-19 samples was the United States, Italy and Spain. PBMCs, B-cell-depleted T cells, or T cells provided the cDNA or gDNA that made up the material.

The data were produced by immunoSEQ multiplex PCR, yet TCRdb's version contains in-frame clones alone and is incomplete. The sample yields under 200,000 clones, over 80% seen once. Participant reports of clinical history set cohort assignment. The recovered donors of Cohort 3 showed two negative PCRs, clearance, or symptom resolution. The CDR3 sequence is 14 residues long. With 0 bases removed from V and 2 bases from J, the gap between germline ends came to 8 bases. CDR1 is SGHRS, CDR2 YFSETQ, per germline. This receptor was identified in a woman in her sixties who had recovered from COVID-19. The chain combines TRBV5-1 with TRBJ1-1, with unresolved D. The specimen was PBMCs or T cells enriched from blood (not recorded which). This CDR3 is CASSLGQTNTEAFF. DNA for the CDR3: TGCGCCAGCAGCTTGGGGCAGACAAACACTGAAGCTTTCTTT.